This is a list of T cell receptor beta chains from one sample in a study of beta chain features in type 1 diabetes. Assay used: immunoSEQ multiplex PCR; TCRdb lists only in-frame clones, some missing. This sample yields 150,000 to 190,000 clones, of which around 10% are seen a single time; roughly 1.9% belongs to the top ten. Sequencing input: central memory CD4+ T cells from blood. Receptors originate from a young man in good health. Both conserved end residues are part of each CDR3. A D gene is named only where the DNA matches it firmly. Some rows have no size entry. The others give once, few or many, or a class for an expanded clone.

21 TRBJ2-1 TRBD1 TRBV18 few CASSPGAPGQGGLSSYNEQFF TGTGCCAGCTCACCCGGGGCCCCGGGACAGGGGGGCCTAAGCTCCTACAATGAGCAGTTCTTC
13 TRBJ2-4 NA TRBV7-8 NA CASSLEVGNIQYF TGTGCCAGCAGCTTAGAGGTCGGAAACATTCAGTACTTC
17 TRBJ2-3 NA TRBV9 few CASSPRLEGGFTDTQYF TGTGCCAGCAGCCCTAGACTAGAGGGGGGGTTCACAGATACGCAGTATTTT
14 TRBJ2-7 TRBD1 TRBV6-6 NA CASSVGQGGYEQYF TGTGCCAGCAGTGTCGGACAGGGGGGCTACGAGCAGTACTTC
15 TRBJ2-3 NA TRBV14 many CASSQHGLSTDTQYF TGTGCCAGCAGCCAACACGGTCTCTCCACAGATACGCAGTATTTT
14 TRBJ1-1 TRBD1 TRBV6-1 NA CASSEWYRGTEAFF TGTGCCAGCAGTGAATGGTACAGGGGCACTGAAGCTTTCTTT
16 TRBJ1-6 NA TRBV18 NA CASSHSNVKNNSPLHF TGTGCCAGCTCCCATTCGAATGTCAAAAATAATTCACCCCTCCACTTT
15 TRBJ1-1 NA TRBV19 few CASSSNDGVRTEAFF TGTGCCAGTAGTAGCAATGATGGGGTACGAACTGAAGCTTTCTTT
14 TRBJ2-7 NA TRBV5-1 few CASSLSAGNYEQYF TGCGCCAGCAGCTTGAGCGCAGGGAATTACGAGCAGTACTTC
13 TRBJ2-7 NA TRBV28 few CASSLSRNYEQYF TGTGCCAGCAGTTTATCACGGAACTACGAGCAGTACTTC
14 TRBJ2-3 TRBD1 TRBV30 NA CAWAPGGSTDTQYF TGTGCCTGGGCCCCAGGGGGAAGCACAGATACGCAGTATTTT
14 TRBJ2-7 NA TRBV7-9 many CASSSDRQLYEQYF TGTGCCAGCAGCTCAGACAGACAACTCTACGAGCAGTACTTC
12 TRBJ1-2 TRBD1 TRBV5-4 few CASSLDRGGYTF TGTGCCAGCAGCTTGGACAGGGGAGGCTACACCTTC
14 TRBJ2-5 TRBD2 TRBV19 NA CATGTSGRRETQYF TGTGCCACTGGGACTAGCGGGAGACGGGAGACCCAGTACTTC
13 TRBJ2-3 NA TRBV11-2 few CASSLTDTDTQYF TGTGCCAGCAGCTTAACAGACACAGATACGCAGTATTTT
13 TRBJ2-5 NA TRBV6-1 many CASSDPIGETQYF TGTGCCAGCAGTGACCCAATCGGGGAGACCCAGTACTTC
13 TRBJ2-3 NA TRBV5-1 NA CASSLGSADTQYF TGCGCCAGCAGCTTGGGGTCGGCAGATACGCAGTATTTT
14 TRBJ2-3 TRBD2 TRBV4-1 few CASSQDFRDYNKYF TGCGCCAGCAGCCAAGACTTTAGGGACTATAATAAGTATTTT
13 TRBJ1-2 NA TRBV18 few CASSPGGNYGYTF TGTGCCAGCTCACCCGGAGGGAACTATGGCTACACCTTC
17 TRBJ2-1 TRBD2 TRBV11-1 few CASSLSPSGRGYNEQFF TGTGCCAGCAGCTTAAGTCCTAGCGGGAGGGGTTACAATGAGCAGTTCTTC
14 TRBJ1-2 TRBD1 TRBV30 NA CAWSGGQGNYGYTF TGTGCCTGGAGCGGGGGACAGGGAAACTATGGCTACACCTTC
12 TRBJ1-6 NA TRBV2 few CASSEGVSPLHF TGTGCCAGCAGCGAGGGGGTTTCACCCCTCCACTTT